The clone carrying this T cell receptor beta chain was seen more than once but under ten times. What it binds is not known. This specimen belongs to a study of beta chain features in type 1 diabetes. The whole isolated RNA underwent reverse transcription, so sequencing captured expressed TCRB transcripts. Using immunoSEQ multiplex PCR, the repertoire was profiled, and TCRdb retains in-frame clones only, with some absent. The table records roughly 300,000 clones, 13% to 15% of them present only once. The germline V gene has CDR1 SGHRS and CDR2 YFSETQ. This CDR3 contains 16 residues. V shed 4 bases, J shed 2 bases, and the junction held 6 bases outside the gene matches. Findings and limits, study-wide: For type 1 diabetes patients, VDJ junctions showed fewer insertions and more deletions.

The sequence derives from a man aged 25-40 years in good health. The chain couples TRBV5-1 to TRBJ2-1; 10 bases are a match to TRBD2. The sequencing sample was made of central memory CD4+ T cells from blood. DNA of the CDR3: TGCGCCAGCAGCGGTGGAAGCGGGAGGGCCTACAATGAGCAGTTCTTC. Its translation is CASSGGSGRAYNEQFF.